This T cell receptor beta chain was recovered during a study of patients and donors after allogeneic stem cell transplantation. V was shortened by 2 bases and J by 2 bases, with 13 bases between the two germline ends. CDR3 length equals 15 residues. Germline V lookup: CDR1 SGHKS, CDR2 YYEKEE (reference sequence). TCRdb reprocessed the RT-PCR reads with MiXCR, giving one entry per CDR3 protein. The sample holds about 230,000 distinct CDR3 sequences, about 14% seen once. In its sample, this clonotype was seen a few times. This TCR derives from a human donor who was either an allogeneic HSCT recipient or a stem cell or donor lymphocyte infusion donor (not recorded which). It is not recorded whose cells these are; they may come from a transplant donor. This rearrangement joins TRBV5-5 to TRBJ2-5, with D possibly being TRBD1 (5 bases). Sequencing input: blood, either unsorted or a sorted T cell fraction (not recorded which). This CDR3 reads CASSFEPGRQETQYF. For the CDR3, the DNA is TGTGCCAGCAGCTTTGAGCCAGGGCGGCAAGAGACCCAGTACTTC.